The 21 T cell receptor beta chains reported below all come from one sample, sequenced in a study of technical replicates of blood from several donors. Some clones are missing from TCRdb's copy, which holds only in-frame ones; the method was immunoSEQ multiplex PCR. Of 80,000 to 95,000 clones detected, around 92% appear once; the ten largest clones hold 0.25% to 0.3%. Sequencing was performed on T cells isolated from PBMCs. Receptors were obtained from a human donor in good health.

The chain combines TRBV5-1 with TRBJ1-1, with unresolved D. V was pared by 4 bases and J by 0 bases, with 10 bases between. The germline V gene encodes CDR1 SGHRS and CDR2 YFSETQ. The CDR3 covers 14 residues. As DNA, the CDR3 is TGCGCCAGCAGCAGCAACGCCATGAACACTGAAGCTTTCTTT. It translates to CASSSNAMNTEAFF.

The rearrangement uses TRBV7-3 and TRBJ2-3; TRBD2 aligns across 8 bases. CDR3 size: 18 residues. Germline CDR1 SGHTA, CDR2 FQGTGA. V trimming: 2 bases; J trimming: 7 bases; junction bases outside the gene matches: 17. CDR3 in DNA: TGTGCCAGCAGCTTACACGGCGGGGGGTCGGACCTTCGAAATACGCAGTATTTT. Its protein is CASSLHGGGSDLRNTQYF.

This rearrangement joins TRBV7-9 to TRBJ2-2, with TRBD2 as a possible D gene (5 bases). Trimming removed 5 bases at V and 7 bases at J, with 20 bases between. The CDR3 extends over 16 amino acids. Germline V gives CDR1 SEHNR, CDR2 FQNEAQ (reference sequence). The CDR3 nucleotides are TGTGCCAGCAGCCTCCTTCCGTCGGGAACCGACGGGGAGCTGTTTTTT. It codes for CASSLLPSGTDGELFF.

This chain uses TRBV11-3 with TRBJ1-1, with 7 bases aligning to TRBD1. Looked up from germline, CDR1 is SGHNT and CDR2 is YENEEA. This CDR3 has 13 amino acids. J gave up 4 bases and V 1 base, and 0 bases lay outside the gene matches. CDR3 protein: CASSLAGGTEAFF. CDR3 sequence (DNA): TGTGCCAGCAGCTTAGCAGGGGGCACTGAAGCTTTCTTT.

The rearrangement joins TRBV28 to TRBJ1-1; D is ambiguous. This CDR3 is 14 amino acids long. Trimming left V 2 bases short and J 1 base short, with 8 bases between. CDR1 is MDHEN and CDR2 is SYDVKM in the germline V gene. CDR3 protein: CASSLEGTNTEAFF. Written as DNA, the CDR3 is TGTGCCAGCAGTTTAGAGGGCACGAACACTGAAGCTTTCTTT.

The rearrangement joins TRBV10-3 to TRBJ2-1; the match to TRBD2 covers 12 bases. The V gene end was trimmed by 10 bases and the J gene end by 0 bases; junction bases not matched to a gene: 10. The CDR3 is 17 residues long. Per the germline V gene, CDR1 is ENHRY and CDR2 is SYGVKD. CDR3 nucleotide sequence: TGTGCCACCACGACTAGCGGGAGTCTCGGCTCCTACAATGAGCAGTTCTTC. This translates into CATTTSGSLGSYNEQFF.

The rearrangement links TRBV21-1 to TRBJ2-5; whether TRBD2, the table's D call, matches the DNA was not checked. TRBV21-1 is a documented pseudogene. The CDR3 has 15 residues. The DNA of the CDR3 is TGTGCCAGCATCCCGGACAAGGGGGGGCGGGAGACCCAGTACTTC. Translating gives CASIPDKGGRETQYF.

The chain uses TRBV4-1 and TRBJ1-1; D unresolved. V shed 0 bases and J shed 4 bases, with 9 bases lying between them. This CDR3 comprises 14 residues. The germline V gene has CDR1 MGHRA and CDR2 YSYEKL. In DNA, the CDR3 is TGCGCCAGCAGCCAAGACTCGGGGTCCACTGAAGCTTTCTTT. Amino acids: CASSQDSGSTEAFF.

The chain joins TRBV14 to TRBJ2-4; 14 bases fit TRBD2. V lost 4 bases, J lost 1 base, and 15 bases stayed unmatched. The CDR3 has 21 residues. Germline lookup yields CDR1 SGHDN and CDR2 FVKESK. CDR3 loop: CASSPTLTGTSGSGAKNIQYF. Here the CDR3 DNA reads TGTGCCAGCAGCCCGACGTTAACCGGGACTAGCGGGAGCGGGGCCAAAAACATTCAGTACTTC.

This chain joins TRBV11-2 and TRBJ2-5, with 12 bases fitting TRBD2. The length of the CDR3 is 17 residues. V gave up 1 base and J gave up 1 base; unmatched junction bases: 4. Germline CDR1 SGHAT, CDR2 FQNNGV. CDR3 sequence: CASSLGRLAGVQETQYF. The CDR3 DNA reads as TGTGCCAGCAGCTTAGGACGACTAGCGGGGGTCCAAGAGACCCAGTACTTC.

The rearrangement joins TRBV7-2 to TRBJ2-1; 8 bases are a match to TRBD2. This CDR3 is 15 amino acids long. Germline V gene data show CDR1 as SGHTA and CDR2 as FQGNSA. V was clipped by 0 bases and J by 4 bases; unmatched bases: 2. The CDR3 region has the DNA TGTGCCAGCAGCTTAGCTAGCGGGGATTACAATGAGCAGTTCTTC. Residues: CASSLASGDYNEQFF.

The chain recombines TRBV5-1 with TRBJ2-1; D might be TRBD1 (6 bases). Germline values: CDR1 SGHRS, CDR2 YFSETQ. The CDR3 spans 14 residues. Trimming cost V 3 bases and J 5 bases, with 12 bases left between them. The CDR3 DNA reads TGCGCCAGCAGCTCGTCAGGGGTTGACAATGAGCAGTTCTTC. It yields the protein CASSSSGVDNEQFF.

The chain links TRBV28 to TRBJ1-2, with D perhaps TRBD1 (5 bases). In germline, CDR1 is MDHEN, CDR2 SYDVKM. The CDR3 spans 16 residues. The ends were cut back, 6 bases at V and 2 bases at J, with 19 bases in the middle. The CDR3 DNA follows: TGTGCCAGCAGCCTGGCCAACACAGGAGTAAACTATGGCTACACCTTC. It encodes CASSLANTGVNYGYTF.

This clone was seen only once. The chain is built from TRBV28 and TRBJ2-3; 9 bases map to TRBD1. CDR3 length equals 16 residues. V lost 2 bases and J lost 2; bases outside the gene matches: 5. CDR1 and CDR2 from the germline V gene are MDHEN and SYDVKM. The CDR3, as DNA: TGTGCCAGCAGTTTAGGGGGACAGGGTTTCACAGATACGCAGTATTTT. Encoded protein: CASSLGGQGFTDTQYF.

The V gene is TRBV7-2, the J gene TRBJ2-1, with a possible D match to TRBD2 (5 bases). The germline V and J ends were trimmed by 3 bases and 9 bases, with 15 bases remaining between them. This CDR3 has 14 residues. CDR1 is SGHTA and CDR2 is FQGNSA in the germline V gene. For the CDR3, the DNA is TGTGCCAGCAGCTTCTCTGGGATCCGGGGTGAGCAGTTCTTC. It yields the protein CASSFSGIRGEQFF.

The genes are TRBV28 and TRBJ1-1; D is unclear. The germline V gene encodes CDR1 MDHEN and CDR2 SYDVKM. There are 14 residues in the CDR3. V lost 3 bases, J lost 1 base, and 9 bases lay in between. CDR3 protein: CASSFISRNTEAFF. CDR3 in DNA: TGTGCCAGCAGTTTTATCTCCCGGAACACTGAAGCTTTCTTT.

This clone was detected once. The chain carries TRBV9 and TRBJ2-2, with D perhaps matching TRBD1 (5 bases). The germline V gene encodes CDR1 SGDLS and CDR2 YYNGEE. V gave up 4 bases and J gave up 4 bases, with 14 bases separating them. The CDR3 is 15 residues long. CDR3 coding DNA: TGTGCCAGCAGCATAGGGGCGCTGTCCACCGGGGAGCTGTTTTTT. Translating it yields CASSIGALSTGELFF.

This clone was seen more than once but under ten times. The chain employs TRBV2 and TRBJ2-7; 11 nucleotides line up with TRBD2. CDR1 is SNHLY, CDR2 FYNNEI, per germline. Trimming cost V 6 bases and J 3 bases; bases outside gene matches: 4. This CDR3 has 14 residues. The CDR3, as DNA: TGTGCCAGCAGGGGGACTAGCGGTCTCTACGAGCAGTACTTC. Protein sequence: CASRGTSGLYEQYF.

This clone was recorded once. The rearrangement links TRBV19 to TRBJ2-2; TRBD1 might be the D (6 bases). The CDR3 consists of 12 residues. Germline V gene data show CDR1 as LNHDA and CDR2 as SQIVND (reference sequence). Trimming took off 7 bases at V and 5 bases at J, with 8 bases between the two ends. CDR3 region: CASTGDTGELFF. The CDR3 DNA reads TGTGCCAGTACAGGGGATACCGGGGAGCTGTTTTTT.

The V call is TRBV19, the J call TRBJ1-5; 7 bases are shared with TRBD1. The CDR3 has 13 residues. Trimming removed 7 bases from V and 5 bases from J; junction bases left unmatched: 5. Germline CDR1 reads LNHDA; CDR2 reads SQIVND (reference sequence). CDR3 loop: CASKGQVHQPQHF. The CDR3 nucleotides read TGTGCCAGTAAAGGACAGGTCCATCAGCCCCAGCATTTT. Full variable domain (rest looked up from reference TRBV19 and TRBJ1-5): DGGITQSPKYLFRKEGQNVTLSCEQNLNHDAMYWYRQDPGQGLRLIYYSQIVNDFQKGDIAEGYSVSREKKESFPLTVTSAQKNPTAFYLCASKGQVHQPQHFGDGTRLSIL.

This clone was observed a handful of times. The CDR3 sequence is CASSLDRGQNEQYF. DNA of the CDR3: TGCGCCAGCAGCTTGGACAGGGGGCAAAACGAGCAGTACTTC. The chain has TRBV5-1 and TRBJ2-7; 9 nucleotides align to TRBD1. Looked up from germline, CDR1 is SGHRS and CDR2 is YFSETQ. Trimming removed 0 bases from V and 5 bases from J; junction bases left unmatched: 3. The CDR3 runs 14 residues.